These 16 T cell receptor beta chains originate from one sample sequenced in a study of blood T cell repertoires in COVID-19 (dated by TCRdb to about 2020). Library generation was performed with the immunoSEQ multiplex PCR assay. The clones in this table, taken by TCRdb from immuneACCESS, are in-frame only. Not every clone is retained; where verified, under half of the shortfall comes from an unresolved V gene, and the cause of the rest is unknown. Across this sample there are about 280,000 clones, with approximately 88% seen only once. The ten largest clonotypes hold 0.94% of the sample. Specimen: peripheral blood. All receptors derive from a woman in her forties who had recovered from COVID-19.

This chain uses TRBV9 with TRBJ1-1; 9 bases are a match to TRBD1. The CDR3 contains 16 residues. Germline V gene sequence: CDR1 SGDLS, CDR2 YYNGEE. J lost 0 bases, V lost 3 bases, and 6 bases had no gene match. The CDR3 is CASSAPGQGMNTEAFF. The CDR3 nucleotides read TGTGCCAGCAGCGCCCCCGGACAGGGGATGAACACTGAAGCTTTCTTT.

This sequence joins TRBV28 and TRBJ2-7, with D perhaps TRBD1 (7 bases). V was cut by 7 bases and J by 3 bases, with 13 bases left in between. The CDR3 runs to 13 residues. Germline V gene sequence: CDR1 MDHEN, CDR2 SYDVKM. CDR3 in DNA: TGTGCCAGCAAGGAGGGGGCCGGCTACGAGCAGTACTTC. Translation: CASKEGAGYEQYF. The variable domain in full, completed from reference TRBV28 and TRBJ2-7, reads DVKVTQSSRYLVKRTGEKVFLECVQDMDHENMFWYRQDPGLGLRLIYFSYDVKMKEKGDIPEGYSVSREKKERFSLILESASTNQTSMYLCASKEGAGYEQYFGPGTRLTVT.

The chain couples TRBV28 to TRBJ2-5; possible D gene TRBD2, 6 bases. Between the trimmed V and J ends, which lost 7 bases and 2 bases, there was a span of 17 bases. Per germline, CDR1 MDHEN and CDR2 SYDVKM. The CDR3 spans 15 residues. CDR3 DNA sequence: TGTGCCAGCATGGGGGGAGGCCTCGAACAAGAGACCCAGTACTTC. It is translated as CASMGGGLEQETQYF.

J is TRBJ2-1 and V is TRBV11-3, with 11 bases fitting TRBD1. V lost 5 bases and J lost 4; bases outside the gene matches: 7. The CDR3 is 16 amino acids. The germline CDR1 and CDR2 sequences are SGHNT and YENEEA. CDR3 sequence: CASSQLGTGGYNEQFF. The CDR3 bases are TGTGCCAGCAGCCAACTCGGGACAGGGGGGTACAATGAGCAGTTCTTC.

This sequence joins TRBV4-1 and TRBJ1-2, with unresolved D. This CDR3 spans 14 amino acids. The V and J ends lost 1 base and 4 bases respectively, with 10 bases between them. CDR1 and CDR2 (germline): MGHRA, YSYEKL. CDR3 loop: CASSQGGLAYGYTF. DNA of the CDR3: TGCGCCAGCAGCCAAGGCGGCCTTGCCTATGGCTACACCTTC.

This chain's CDR3 is CATSDSDKNTGELFF. CDR3 sequence (DNA): TGTGCCACCAGTGATTCGGACAAGAACACCGGGGAGCTGTTTTTT. V and J are TRBV24-1 and TRBJ2-2, with D possibly TRBD1 on 5 matching bases. The CDR3 has 15 residues. The ends were cut back, 2 bases at V and 1 base at J, with 7 bases in the middle. Germline CDR1 KGHDR, CDR2 SFDVKD.

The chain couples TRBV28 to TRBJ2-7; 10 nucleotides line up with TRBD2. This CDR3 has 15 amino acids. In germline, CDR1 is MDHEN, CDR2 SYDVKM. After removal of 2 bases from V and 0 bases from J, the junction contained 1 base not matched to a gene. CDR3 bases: TGTGCCAGCAGTTTACCTAGCGGGAGCTCCTACGAGCAGTACTTC. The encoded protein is CASSLPSGSSYEQYF.

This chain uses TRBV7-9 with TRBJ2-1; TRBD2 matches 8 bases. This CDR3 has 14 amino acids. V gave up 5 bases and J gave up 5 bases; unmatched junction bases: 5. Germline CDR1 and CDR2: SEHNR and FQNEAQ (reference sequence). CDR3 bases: TGTGCCAGCAGCCGACTAGCGCGCGACAATGAGCAGTTCTTC. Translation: CASSRLARDNEQFF.

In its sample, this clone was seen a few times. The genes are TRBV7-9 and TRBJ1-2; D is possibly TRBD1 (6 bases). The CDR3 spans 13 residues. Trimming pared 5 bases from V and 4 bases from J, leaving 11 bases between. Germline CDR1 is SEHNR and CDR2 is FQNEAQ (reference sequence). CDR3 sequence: CASSPRGGYGYTF. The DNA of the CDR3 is TGTGCCAGCAGCCCTAGAGGGGGCTATGGCTACACCTTC.

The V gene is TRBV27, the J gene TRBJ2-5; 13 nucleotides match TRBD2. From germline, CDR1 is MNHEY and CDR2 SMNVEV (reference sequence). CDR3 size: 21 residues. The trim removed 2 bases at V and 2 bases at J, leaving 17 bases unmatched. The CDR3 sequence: CASSLRSGLAGTWGFQETQYF. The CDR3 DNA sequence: TGTGCCAGCAGTTTACGCTCGGGACTAGCGGGAACCTGGGGGTTTCAAGAGACCCAGTACTTC.

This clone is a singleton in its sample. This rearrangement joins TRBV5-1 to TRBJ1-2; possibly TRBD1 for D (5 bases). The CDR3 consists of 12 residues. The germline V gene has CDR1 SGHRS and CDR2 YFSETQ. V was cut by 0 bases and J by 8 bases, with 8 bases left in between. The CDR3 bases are TGCGCCAGCAGCTTGGCAGGGTACGGCTACACCTTC. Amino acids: CASSLAGYGYTF. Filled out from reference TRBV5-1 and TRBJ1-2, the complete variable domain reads KAGVTQTPRYLIKTRGQQVTLSCSPISGHRSVSWYQQTPGQGLQFLFEYFSETQRNKGNFPGRFSGRQFSNSRSEMNVSTLELGDSALYLCASSLAGYGYTFGSGTRLTVV.

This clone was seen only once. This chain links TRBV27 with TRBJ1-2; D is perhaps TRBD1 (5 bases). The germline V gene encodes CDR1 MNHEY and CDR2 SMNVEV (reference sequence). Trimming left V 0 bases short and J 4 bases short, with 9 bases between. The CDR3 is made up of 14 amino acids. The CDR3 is CASSLSPRAYGYTF. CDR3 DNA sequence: TGTGCCAGCAGTTTATCCCCCAGGGCCTATGGCTACACCTTC.

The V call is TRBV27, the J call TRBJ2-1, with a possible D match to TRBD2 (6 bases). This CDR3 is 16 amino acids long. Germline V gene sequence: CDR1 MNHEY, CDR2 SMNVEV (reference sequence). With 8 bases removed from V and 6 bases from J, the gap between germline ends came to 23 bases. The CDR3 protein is CASGQLGAGSSNEQFF. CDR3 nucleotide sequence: TGTGCCAGCGGCCAGCTCGGCGCGGGATCGAGCAATGAGCAGTTCTTC.

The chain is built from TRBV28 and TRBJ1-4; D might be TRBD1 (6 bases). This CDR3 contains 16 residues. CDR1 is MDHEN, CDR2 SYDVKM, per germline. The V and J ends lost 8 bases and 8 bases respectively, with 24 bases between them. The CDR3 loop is CASGNRDTGWNEKLFF. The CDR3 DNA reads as TGTGCCAGCGGGAACCGGGACACAGGTTGGAACGAAAAACTGTTTTTT.

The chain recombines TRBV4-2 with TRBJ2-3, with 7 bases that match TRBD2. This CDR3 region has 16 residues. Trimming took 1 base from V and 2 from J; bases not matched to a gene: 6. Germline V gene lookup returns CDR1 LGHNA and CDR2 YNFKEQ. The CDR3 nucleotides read TGTGCCAGCAGCCAAGGATCTAGCGGATACACAGATACGCAGTATTTT. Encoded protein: CASSQGSSGYTDTQYF.

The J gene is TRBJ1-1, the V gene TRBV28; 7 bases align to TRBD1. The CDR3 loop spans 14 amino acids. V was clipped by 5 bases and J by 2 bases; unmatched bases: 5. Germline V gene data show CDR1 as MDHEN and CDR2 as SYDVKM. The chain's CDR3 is CASSEDRANTEAFF. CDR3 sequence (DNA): TGTGCCAGCAGTGAAGACAGGGCCAACACTGAAGCTTTCTTT.